The 13 T cell receptor beta chains below were found in one sample sequenced in a study of T cell changes during pregnancy in multiple sclerosis. The assay was immunoSEQ multiplex PCR, and TCRdb's table has in-frame clones only and misses some. The table includes about 110,000 clones, 80% to 95% detected once. The source material was peripheral blood, sampled in the third trimester of pregnancy. Every receptor here comes from a female donor with multiple sclerosis, enrolled in a pregnancy study.

The chain links TRBV27 to TRBJ1-6, with D hard to call. Germline CDR1 reads MNHEY; CDR2 reads SMNVEV (reference sequence). The CDR3 runs to 15 residues. V gave up 3 bases and J gave up 8 bases, with 14 bases separating them. CDR3 sequence reads: CASSLSQAGYSPLHF. The CDR3 region has the DNA TGTGCCAGCAGTTTGTCGCAAGCGGGTTATTCACCCCTCCACTTT.

This clone was picked up a small number of times. The chain recombines TRBV6-5 with TRBJ1-6; 9 bases are a match to TRBD1. With V trimmed by 6 bases and J by 9 bases, 9 bases remained unmatched. Looked up from germline, CDR1 is MNHEY and CDR2 is SVGAGI. The CDR3 length is 15 residues. The CDR3 region is CASRYSGTGISPLHF. In nucleotides, the CDR3 is TGTGCCAGCAGGTATTCCGGGACAGGGATTTCACCCCTCCACTTT.

This clone has just one count. This chain links TRBV9 with TRBJ2-2, with 12 nucleotides matching TRBD2. Germline V gene lookup returns CDR1 SGDLS and CDR2 YYNGEE. V lost 1 base, J lost 7 bases, and 11 bases stayed unmatched. The length of the CDR3 is 18 residues. The CDR3 DNA follows: TGTGCCAGCAGCGTAAAAATCAGACTAGCGGGAGCCGGCGGGGAGCTGTTTTTT. It is translated as CASSVKIRLAGAGGELFF.

The V gene is TRBV25-1, the J gene TRBJ2-3; weak D call: TRBD1 (6 bases). V was clipped by 3 bases and J by 5 bases, with 18 bases between them. Germline CDR1 is MGHDK and CDR2 is SYGVNS. The CDR3 sequence is 16 residues long. The CDR3 reads CASSDEGQLIQDTQYF. CDR3 bases: TGTGCCAGCAGTGATGAAGGACAGCTGATACAAGATACGCAGTATTTT.

The rearrangement joins TRBV6-1 to TRBJ1-1; 7 positions agree with TRBD1. J was trimmed by 1 base and V by 5 bases; bases with no gene match: 4. The CDR3 is 14 amino acids. CDR1 and CDR2 from the germline V gene are MNHNS and SASEGT. In nucleotides, the CDR3 is TGTGCCAGCAGTCACAGGGGACGGAACACTGAAGCTTTCTTT. Its translation: CASSHRGRNTEAFF.

J is TRBJ1-2 and V is TRBV6-5; 8 bases fit TRBD1. The CDR3 loop spans 14 amino acids. Germline-derived CDR1 and CDR2 are MNHEY and SVGAGI. V gave up 7 bases and J gave up 0 bases; unmatched junction bases: 4. For the CDR3, the DNA is TGTGCCAGCAAATCCAGGGGGCCTAACTATGGCTACACCTTC. It specifies CASKSRGPNYGYTF.

J is TRBJ2-3 and V is TRBV7-8; the match to TRBD1 covers 8 bases. Germline CDR1 reads SGHVS; CDR2 reads FQNEAQ. The CDR3 is 17 amino acids. J was trimmed by 1 base and V by 3 bases; bases with no gene match: 9. CDR3 residues: CASSFRQGQEGTDTQYF. The CDR3 DNA reads TGTGCCAGCAGCTTCAGACAGGGGCAAGAGGGCACAGATACGCAGTATTTT.

This clone was seen once. The rearrangement joins TRBV6-1 to TRBJ2-7; possibly TRBD1 for D (5 bases). Germline lookup yields CDR1 MNHNS and CDR2 SASEGT. V lost 4 bases and J lost 7, with 17 bases in between. There are 14 residues in the CDR3. This chain's CDR3 is CASSAEAQGREQYF. Written as DNA, the CDR3 is TGTGCCAGCAGTGCAGAGGCCCAGGGTCGGGAGCAGTACTTC.

The rearrangement links TRBV7-9 to TRBJ1-1; 12 positions agree with TRBD1. The germline V gene encodes CDR1 SEHNR and CDR2 FQNEAQ (reference sequence). With 4 bases clipped from V and 6 bases from J, the junction kept 9 bases outside the gene matches. This CDR3 spans 16 amino acids. The DNA for the CDR3 is TGTGCCAGCAGCTATGCGGCGGGACAGGGGGCCGCTGAAGCTTTCTTT. Amino acid sequence: CASSYAAGQGAAEAFF. The variable domain in full, completed from reference TRBV7-9 and TRBJ1-1, reads DTGVSQNPRHKITKRGQNVTFRCDPISEHNRLYWYRQTLGQGPEFLTYFQNEAQLEKSRLLSDRFSAERPKGSFSTLEIQRTEQGDSAMYLCASSYAAGQGAAEAFFGQGTRLTVV.

The V gene is TRBV19, the J gene TRBJ1-5; TRBD1 matches at 9 bases. The CDR3 loop spans 16 amino acids. Germline values: CDR1 LNHDA, CDR2 SQIVND (reference sequence). Unmatched junction bases numbered 10, after V lost 4 bases and J lost 6 bases. The chain's CDR3 is CASSTRTGGMGQPQHF. CDR3 DNA: TGTGCCAGTAGTACCCGAACAGGGGGCATGGGTCAGCCCCAGCATTTT.

This sequence joins TRBV5-6 and TRBJ1-2, with TRBD1 as a possible D gene (5 bases). The germline gives CDR1 SGHDT, CDR2 YYEEEE. This CDR3 is 14 amino acids long. V lost 0 bases to trimming and J lost 1 base, with 7 bases between them. CDR3 amino acids: CASSLGRVNYGYTF. The CDR3 region has the DNA TGTGCCAGCAGCTTGGGCAGGGTTAACTATGGCTACACCTTC. Complete variable domain (other parts from reference TRBV5-6 and TRBJ1-2): DAGVTQSPTHLIKTRGQQVTLRCSPKSGHDTVSWYQQALGQGPQFIFQYYEEEERQRGNFPDRFSGHQFPNYSSELNVNALLLGDSALYLCASSLGRVNYGYTFGSGTRLTVV.

The chain joins TRBV5-4 to TRBJ2-2, with 9 nucleotides matching TRBD2. Germline V gives CDR1 SGHNT, CDR2 YYREEE (reference sequence). With 5 bases clipped from V and 2 bases from J, the junction kept 13 bases outside the gene matches. The CDR3 spans 18 residues. CDR3 sequence (DNA): TGTGCCAGCAGGGGCGAGGGGACTAGCAGAATTAACACCGGGGAGCTGTTTTTT. It is translated as CASRGEGTSRINTGELFF.

This clone was detected only once. J is TRBJ2-7 and V is TRBV6-1; D may be TRBD1 (6 bases). The CDR3 sequence is 15 residues long. Germline CDR1 and CDR2: MNHNS and SASEGT. V shed 3 bases and J shed 0 bases, with 12 bases lying between them. The CDR3 DNA sequence: TGTGCCAGCAGTGAGGTGGGCAGGGGCTCCTACGAGCAGTACTTC. Protein product: CASSEVGRGSYEQYF.